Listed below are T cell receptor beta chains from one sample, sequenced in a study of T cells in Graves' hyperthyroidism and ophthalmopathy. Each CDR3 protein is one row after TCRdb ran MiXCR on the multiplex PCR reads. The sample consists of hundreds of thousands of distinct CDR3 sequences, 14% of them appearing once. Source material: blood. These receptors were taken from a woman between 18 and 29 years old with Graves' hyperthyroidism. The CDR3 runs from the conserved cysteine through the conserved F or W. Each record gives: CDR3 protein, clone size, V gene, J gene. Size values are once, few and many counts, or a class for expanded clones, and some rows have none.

CDR3 protein: CAIRGQGPNEKLFF
clone size: few
V gene: TRBV10-3
J gene: TRBJ1-4

CDR3 protein: CASSQDSSGRSSNEQFF
clone size: few
V gene: TRBV4-1
J gene: TRBJ2-1

CDR3 protein: CSDRSGDYNEQFF
clone size: .
V gene: TRBV20-1
J gene: TRBJ2-1

CDR3 protein: CASKAGPGLAETQYF
clone size: many
V gene: TRBV2
J gene: TRBJ2-5

CDR3 protein: CASSHAGTSAGRSEQFF
clone size: many
V gene: TRBV3-1
J gene: TRBJ2-1

CDR3 protein: CASGGYTEAFF
clone size: many
V gene: TRBV6-1
J gene: TRBJ1-1

CDR3 protein: CSAERQGGYEQYF
clone size: few
V gene: TRBV20-1
J gene: TRBJ2-7

CDR3 protein: CASSQNQRDDGNTIYF
clone size: many
V gene: TRBV18
J gene: TRBJ1-3

CDR3 protein: CSARPGLAAVNEQFF
clone size: few
V gene: TRBV20-1
J gene: TRBJ2-1

CDR3 protein: CASSYSVREGVNEQFF
clone size: many
V gene: TRBV6-2/TRBV6-3
J gene: TRBJ2-1

CDR3 protein: CASSPPSGPNSPLHF
clone size: many
V gene: TRBV18
J gene: TRBJ1-6

CDR3 protein: CASSEDDSTDTQYF
clone size: many
V gene: TRBV2
J gene: TRBJ2-3

CDR3 protein: CASSGTETETQYF
clone size: .
V gene: TRBV9
J gene: TRBJ2-5

CDR3 protein: CASSLGVADYTDTQYF
clone size: many
V gene: TRBV7-9
J gene: TRBJ2-3

CDR3 protein: CAISEFEDRGRRDTEAFF
clone size: many
V gene: TRBV10-3
J gene: TRBJ1-1

CDR3 protein: CASINSATNTGELFF
clone size: many
V gene: TRBV28
J gene: TRBJ2-2

CDR3 protein: CASTYLGTGGDTEAFF
clone size: .
V gene: TRBV9
J gene: TRBJ1-1

CDR3 protein: CASSPQQASTGELFF
clone size: .
V gene: TRBV18
J gene: TRBJ2-2

CDR3 protein: CSVEVNPGPSGANVLTF
clone size: few
V gene: TRBV29-1
J gene: TRBJ2-6

CDR3 protein: CASSPRDSEAFF
clone size: many
V gene: TRBV18
J gene: TRBJ1-1

CDR3 protein: CASSYSAGTAWDSPLHF
clone size: few
V gene: TRBV6-2/TRBV6-3
J gene: TRBJ1-6

CDR3 protein: CASSFRGAGDTQYF
clone size: .
V gene: TRBV27
J gene: TRBJ2-3

CDR3 protein: CSARPPTGDLNTEAFF
clone size: many
V gene: TRBV20-1
J gene: TRBJ1-1

CDR3 protein: CASSPGQGGGAEAFF
clone size: many
V gene: TRBV28
J gene: TRBJ1-1

CDR3 protein: CASSGQSNQPQHF
clone size: .
V gene: TRBV19
J gene: TRBJ1-5

CDR3 protein: CASSRGDYSNQPQHF
clone size: many
V gene: TRBV11-2
J gene: TRBJ1-5

CDR3 protein: CASSGTGTILSYEQYF
clone size: many
V gene: TRBV28
J gene: TRBJ2-7

CDR3 protein: CASSLDPSGNTIYF
clone size: .
V gene: TRBV7-9
J gene: TRBJ1-3

CDR3 protein: CSARDLAGERNEQFF
clone size: few
V gene: TRBV20-1
J gene: TRBJ2-1

CDR3 protein: CASSLRLPGFLQETQYF
clone size: .
V gene: TRBV7-9
J gene: TRBJ2-5

CDR3 protein: CASSSFGSRTYEQYF
clone size: .
V gene: TRBV7-2
J gene: TRBJ2-7

CDR3 protein: CSADRDSTDTQYF
clone size: few
V gene: TRBV29-1
J gene: TRBJ2-3

CDR3 protein: CASKGQGHSNQPQHF
clone size: many
V gene: TRBV2
J gene: TRBJ1-5

CDR3 protein: CATSDLRGETQYF
clone size: .
V gene: TRBV24-1
J gene: TRBJ2-5

CDR3 protein: CASSQWASGAETQYF
clone size: few
V gene: TRBV7-9
J gene: TRBJ2-5

CDR3 protein: CASSQRGASGGTQHF
clone size: many
V gene: TRBV3-1
J gene: TRBJ1-5

CDR3 protein: CASSQGRAGANVLTF
clone size: many
V gene: TRBV3-1
J gene: TRBJ2-6

CDR3 protein: CASSPGGVGNEQFF
clone size: many
V gene: TRBV11-2
J gene: TRBJ2-1

CDR3 protein: CASSQRKGLDTQYF
clone size: many
V gene: TRBV3-1
J gene: TRBJ2-3

CDR3 protein: CASSTRTVPHEQYF
clone size: .
V gene: TRBV11-2
J gene: TRBJ2-7

CDR3 protein: CASRPLSTGELFF
clone size: few
V gene: TRBV2
J gene: TRBJ2-2

CDR3 protein: CASSQLSPGQGSEQYF
clone size: .
V gene: TRBV4-2
J gene: TRBJ2-7

CDR3 protein: CATGAGTYEQYF
clone size: many
V gene: TRBV7-9
J gene: TRBJ2-7

CDR3 protein: CSARERAGYQPQHF
clone size: few
V gene: TRBV20-1
J gene: TRBJ1-5

CDR3 protein: CAWSGDSTEAFF
clone size: many
V gene: TRBV30
J gene: TRBJ1-1

CDR3 protein: CASSLGGGGPLSYEQYF
clone size: few
V gene: TRBV7-2
J gene: TRBJ2-7

CDR3 protein: CASSFPSTGNQETQYF
clone size: many
V gene: TRBV28
J gene: TRBJ2-5

CDR3 protein: CASRITGTDSRSYNSPLHF
clone size: .
V gene: TRBV27
J gene: TRBJ1-6

CDR3 protein: CSARSSGPEGGGYTF
clone size: .
V gene: TRBV20-1
J gene: TRBJ1-2

CDR3 protein: CASRSTSSNQPQHF
clone size: few
V gene: TRBV6-1
J gene: TRBJ1-5

CDR3 protein: CAWSGIGAVIEQFF
clone size: many
V gene: TRBV30
J gene: TRBJ2-1

CDR3 protein: CASSYPDRGRNGYTF
clone size: few
V gene: TRBV6-5
J gene: TRBJ1-2

CDR3 protein: CDSSPGDRGVYSNQPQHF
clone size: .
V gene: TRBV12-3/TRBV12-4
J gene: TRBJ1-5

CDR3 protein: CASSEAAGPSGDEQFF
clone size: many
V gene: TRBV2
J gene: TRBJ2-1

CDR3 protein: CSASNPGADGIEQYF
clone size: few
V gene: TRBV20-1
J gene: TRBJ2-7

CDR3 protein: CASSDLARRTWYNEQFF
clone size: many
V gene: TRBV2
J gene: TRBJ2-1

CDR3 protein: CASSLVHPLSTDRARDTQYF
clone size: few
V gene: TRBV7-8
J gene: TRBJ2-3

CDR3 protein: CASSLLSVDEQFF
clone size: many
V gene: TRBV5-1
J gene: TRBJ2-1